This entry lists 2 T cell receptor beta chains sequenced from one sample in a study of post-analysis software for immune sequencing data. Findings and limits, study-wide: Patients used roughly five TRBV segments, including TRBV5-6, TRBV5-1 and TRBV20-1, more often than controls.

For these receptors, no antigen is known. TCR beta cDNA libraries had unique molecular identifiers. TCRdb re-derived calls from the PCR reads in MiXCR, one entry per CDR3 protein. Seen here are 600,000 to 700,000 distinct CDR3 sequences, approximately 59% observed once, and the top ten hold about 11%. The material sequenced was blood. The receptors come from a girl aged 2 to 10 with multiple sclerosis.

V and J are TRBV10-3 and TRBJ1-6, with 10 bases that match TRBD1. The V gene's germline CDR1 is ENHRY and CDR2 SYGVKD. The CDR3 length is 16 residues. V trimming: 8 bases; J trimming: 5 bases; junction bases outside the gene matches: 9. Here the CDR3 DNA reads TGTGCCATCCGAAGGACAGGGGGAACGGATAATTCACCCCTCCACTTT. This codes for CAIRRTGGTDNSPLHF.

J is TRBJ2-1 and V is TRBV29-1; 11 bases align to TRBD2. The CDR3 totals 13 residues. J gave up 8 bases and V 6 bases, and 6 bases lay outside the gene matches. From germline, CDR1 is SQVTM and CDR2 ANQGSEA. DNA of the CDR3: TGCAGCGTGAATAGCGGGAGGGCGTATGAGCAGTTCTTC. Translation: CSVNSGRAYEQFF.